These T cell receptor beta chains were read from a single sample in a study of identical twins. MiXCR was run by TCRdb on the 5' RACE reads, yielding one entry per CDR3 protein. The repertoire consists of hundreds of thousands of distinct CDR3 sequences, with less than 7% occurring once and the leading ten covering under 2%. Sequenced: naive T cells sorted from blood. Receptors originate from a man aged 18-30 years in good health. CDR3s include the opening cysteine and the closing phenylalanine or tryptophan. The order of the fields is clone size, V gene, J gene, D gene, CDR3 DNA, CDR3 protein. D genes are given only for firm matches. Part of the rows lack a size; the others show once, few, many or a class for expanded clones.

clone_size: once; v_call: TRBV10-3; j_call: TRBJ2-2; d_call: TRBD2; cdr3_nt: TGTGCCATCAGTTTGGGACTAGCGGGAGATACCGGGGAGCTGTTTTTT; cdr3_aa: CAISLGLAGDTGELFF
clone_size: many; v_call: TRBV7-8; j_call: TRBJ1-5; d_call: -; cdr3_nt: TGTGCCAGCAGCTCAAAGGACAGAGGTAGCAATCAGCCCCAGCATTTT; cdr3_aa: CASSSKDRGSNQPQHF
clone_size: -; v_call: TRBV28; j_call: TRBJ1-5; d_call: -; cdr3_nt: TGTGCCAGCAGTTTATTTCAGGGTATGGGCAATCAGCCCCAGCATTTT; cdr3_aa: CASSLFQGMGNQPQHF
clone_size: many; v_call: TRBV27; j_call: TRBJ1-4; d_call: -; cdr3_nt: TGTGCCAGCAGTTCCGGGGAAAAACTGTTTTTT; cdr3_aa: CASSSGEKLFF
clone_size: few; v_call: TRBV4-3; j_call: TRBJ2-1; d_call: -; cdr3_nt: TGCGCCAGCAGCAGATCATTCCGGCTAAGCAATGAGCAGTTCTTC; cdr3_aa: CASSRSFRLSNEQFF
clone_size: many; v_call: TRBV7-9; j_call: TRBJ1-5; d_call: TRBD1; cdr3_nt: TGTGCCAGCAGCTCGGGGACAGACAATCAGCCCCAGCATTTT; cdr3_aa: CASSSGTDNQPQHF
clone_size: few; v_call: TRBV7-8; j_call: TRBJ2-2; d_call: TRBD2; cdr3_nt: TGTGCCAGCAGCTCGTCCCTTACTAGCGGGAGGGCCGGCGGGGAGCTGTTTTTT; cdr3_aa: CASSSSLTSGRAGGELFF
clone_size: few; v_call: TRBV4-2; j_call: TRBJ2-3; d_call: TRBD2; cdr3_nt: TGTGCCAGCAGCCAAGATAACCTAGCGGGAAGCCCAGATACGCAGTATTTT; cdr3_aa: CASSQDNLAGSPDTQYF
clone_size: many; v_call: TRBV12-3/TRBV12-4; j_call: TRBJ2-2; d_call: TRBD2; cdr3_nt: TGTGCCAGCAGTTTAAAGAGACTAGCGGGAGTTATGTACACCGGGGAGCTGTTTTTT; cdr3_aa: CASSLKRLAGVMYTGELFF
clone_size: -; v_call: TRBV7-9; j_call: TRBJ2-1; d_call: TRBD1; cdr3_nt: TGTGCCAGCAGCTCCTCCGGGACAGCAAGCAATGAGCAGTTCTTC; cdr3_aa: CASSSSGTASNEQFF
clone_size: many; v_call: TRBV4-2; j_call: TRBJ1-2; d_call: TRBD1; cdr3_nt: TGTGCCAGCAGCCGGGGACAGGGCGATTCCTATGGCTACACCTTC; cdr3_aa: CASSRGQGDSYGYTF
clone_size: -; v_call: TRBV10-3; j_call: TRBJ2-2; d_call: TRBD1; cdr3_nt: TGTGCCATCACAGGGGGGAACACCGGGGAGCTGTTTTTT; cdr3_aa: CAITGGNTGELFF
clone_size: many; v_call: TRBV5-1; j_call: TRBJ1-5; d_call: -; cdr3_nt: TGCGCCAGCAGCTTGGCCCCGAATCAGCCCCAGCATTTT; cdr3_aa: CASSLAPNQPQHF
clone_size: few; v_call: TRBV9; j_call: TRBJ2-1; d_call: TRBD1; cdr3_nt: TGTGCCAGCAGCGGACAGGGCGCACCCTACAATGAGCAGTTCTTC; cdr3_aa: CASSGQGAPYNEQFF
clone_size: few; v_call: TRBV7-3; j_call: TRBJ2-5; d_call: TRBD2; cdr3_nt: TGTGCCAGCAGCTTAACGCCCGGGACTAGCGGGAGGCCAGGGGAGACCCAGTACTTC; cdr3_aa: CASSLTPGTSGRPGETQYF
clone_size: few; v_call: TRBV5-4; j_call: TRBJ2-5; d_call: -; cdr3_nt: TGTGCCAGCAGCTTGCCCAGTAAATCGAGGGAGGAGACCCAGTACTTC; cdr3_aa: CASSLPSKSREETQYF
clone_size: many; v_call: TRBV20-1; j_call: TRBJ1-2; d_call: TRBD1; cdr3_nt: TGCAGTGCTAGAGATAGTTGGAGGGGGCGCGGTGGCTACACCTTC; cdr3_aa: CSARDSWRGRGGYTF
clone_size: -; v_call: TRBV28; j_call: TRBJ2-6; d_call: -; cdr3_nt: TGTGCCAGCAGTTTGGGGAGAGGGGCCAACGTCCTGACTTTC; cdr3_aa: CASSLGRGANVLTF
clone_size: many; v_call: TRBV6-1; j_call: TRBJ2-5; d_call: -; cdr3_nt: TGTGCCAGCAGTACCTACGATCAGGGAGAGACCCAGTACTTC; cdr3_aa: CASSTYDQGETQYF
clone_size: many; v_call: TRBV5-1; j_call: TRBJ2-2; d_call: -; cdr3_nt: TGCGCCAGCAGCTTGGATACAGGTTTCTCCGGGGAGCTGTTTTTT; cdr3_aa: CASSLDTGFSGELFF
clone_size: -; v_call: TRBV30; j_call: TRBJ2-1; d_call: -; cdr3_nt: TGTGCCTGGGACAGGGAGACTAGCGAGCAGTTCTTC; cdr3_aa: CAWDRETSEQFF
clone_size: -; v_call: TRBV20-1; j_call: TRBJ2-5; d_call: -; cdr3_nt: TGCAGTGCTAGCCGGCAGGGTCGAGAGACCCAGTACTTC; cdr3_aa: CSASRQGRETQYF
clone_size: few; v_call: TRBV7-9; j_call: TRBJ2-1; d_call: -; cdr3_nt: TGTGCCAGCAGCTCTTATAGGGGGACTGCTTGGAATGAGCAGTTCTTC; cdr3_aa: CASSSYRGTAWNEQFF
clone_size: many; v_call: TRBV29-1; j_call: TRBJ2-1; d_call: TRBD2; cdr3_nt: TGCAGCGTTGAGCCACCCTTGGGACTAGCGGACAATGAGCAGTTCTTC; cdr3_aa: CSVEPPLGLADNEQFF
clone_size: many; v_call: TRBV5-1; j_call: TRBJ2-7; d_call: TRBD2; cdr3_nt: TGCGCCAGCAGTCCAACCGGGACTAGCTACTACGAGCAGTACTTC; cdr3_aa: CASSPTGTSYYEQYF
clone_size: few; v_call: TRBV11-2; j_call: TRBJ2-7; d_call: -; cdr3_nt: TGTGCCAGCAGCCACCTGGAACAGCGGCCCTACGAGCAGTACTTC; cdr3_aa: CASSHLEQRPYEQYF
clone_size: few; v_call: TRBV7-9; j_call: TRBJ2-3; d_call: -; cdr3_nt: TGTGCCAGCAGCCTCAGAACCGGGACCTTGACAGATACGCAGTATTTT; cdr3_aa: CASSLRTGTLTDTQYF
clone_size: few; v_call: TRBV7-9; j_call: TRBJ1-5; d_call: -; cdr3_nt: TGTGCCAGCAGCTTAAAAGGCCCCCACAATCAGCCCCAGCATTTT; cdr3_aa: CASSLKGPHNQPQHF
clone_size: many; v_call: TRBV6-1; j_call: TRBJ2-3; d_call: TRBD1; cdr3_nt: TGTGCCAGCGGGGCCGGGACAGGGGGCGTATCGGATACGCAGTATTTT; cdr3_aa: CASGAGTGGVSDTQYF
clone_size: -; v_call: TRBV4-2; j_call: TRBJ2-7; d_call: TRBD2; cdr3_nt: TGTGCCAGCAGCCAAGTGTCGGGAGGCGTGGGCGAGCAGTACTTC; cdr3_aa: CASSQVSGGVGEQYF
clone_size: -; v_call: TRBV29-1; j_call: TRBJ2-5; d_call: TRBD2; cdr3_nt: TGCAGCGTTGAGTTACTAGCGGGAGCTCGGGAGACCCAGTACTTC; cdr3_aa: CSVELLAGARETQYF
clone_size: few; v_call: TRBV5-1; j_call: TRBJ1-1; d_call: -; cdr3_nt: TGCGCCAGCAGCTTTAACGTGGGGGCTGAAGCTTTCTTT; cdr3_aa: CASSFNVGAEAFF
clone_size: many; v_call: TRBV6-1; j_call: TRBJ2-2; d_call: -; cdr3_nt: TGTGCCAGCAGTGCCCAACAGTGGAACACCGGGGAGCTGTTTTTT; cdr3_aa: CASSAQQWNTGELFF
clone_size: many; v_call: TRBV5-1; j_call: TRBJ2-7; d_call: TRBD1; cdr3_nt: TGCGCCAGCAGCTACCCGGGACAGGGGAAATCCTACGAGCAGTACTTC; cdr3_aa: CASSYPGQGKSYEQYF
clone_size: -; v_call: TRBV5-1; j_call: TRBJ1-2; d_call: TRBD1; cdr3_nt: TGCGCCAGCAACCCGGACAGGCAGAACTATGGCTACACCTTC; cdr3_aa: CASNPDRQNYGYTF
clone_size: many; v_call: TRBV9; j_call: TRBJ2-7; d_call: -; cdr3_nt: TGTGCCAGCAGCTCACCGAGGGGGGGGTCGTTTCGCGAGCAGTACTTC; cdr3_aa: CASSSPRGGSFREQYF
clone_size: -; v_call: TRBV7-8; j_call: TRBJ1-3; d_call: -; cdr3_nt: TGTGCCAGCAGCTACGGACCGGGTAACTCTGGAAACACCATATATTTT; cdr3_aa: CASSYGPGNSGNTIYF
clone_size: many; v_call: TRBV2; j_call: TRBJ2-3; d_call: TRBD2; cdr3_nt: TGTGCCAGCAGTGAAAACCCGGGGGGGGTGTTTGCGGGAGGGCATAGCACAGATACGCAGTATTTT; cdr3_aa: CASSENPGGVFAGGHSTDTQYF
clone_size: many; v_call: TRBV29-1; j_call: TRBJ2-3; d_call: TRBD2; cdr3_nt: TGCAGCGTGGGAGGCCTAGCGGGAGGGATGGACCCCGCAGATACGCAGTATTTT; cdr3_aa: CSVGGLAGGMDPADTQYF
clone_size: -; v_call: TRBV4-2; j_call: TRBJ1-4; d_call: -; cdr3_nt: TGTGCCAGCAGCCAAGCTCCAGGATCCGACGAAAAACTGTTTTTT; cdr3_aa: CASSQAPGSDEKLFF
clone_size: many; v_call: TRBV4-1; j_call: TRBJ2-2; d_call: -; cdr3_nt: TGCGCCAGCAGCCAAGTTTCGGGGTTCACCGGGGAGCTGTTTTTT; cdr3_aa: CASSQVSGFTGELFF
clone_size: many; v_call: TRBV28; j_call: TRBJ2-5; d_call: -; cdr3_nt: TGTGCCAGCAGTTCTGTCTTCGAGACCCAGTACTTC; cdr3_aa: CASSSVFETQYF
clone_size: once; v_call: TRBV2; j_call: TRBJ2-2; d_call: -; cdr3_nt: TGTGCCAGCAGTGAACTCGGAGGTTGGAACACCGGGGAGCTGTTTTTT; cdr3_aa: CASSELGGWNTGELFF
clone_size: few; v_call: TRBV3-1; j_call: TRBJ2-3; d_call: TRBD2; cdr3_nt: TGTGCCAGCAGCCAAGATCTAGCGGGGTCAGATACGCAGTATTTT; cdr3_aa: CASSQDLAGSDTQYF
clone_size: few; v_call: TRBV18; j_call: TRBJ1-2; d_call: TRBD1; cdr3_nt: TGTGCCAGCTCTCGTGGGACAGGGATCTCCTATGGCTACACCTTC; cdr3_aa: CASSRGTGISYGYTF
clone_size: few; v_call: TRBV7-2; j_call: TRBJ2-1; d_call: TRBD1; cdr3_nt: TGTGCCAGCAGCTTAGCAAATCCGGGACAGAGGCGAAATGAGCAGTTCTTC; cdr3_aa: CASSLANPGQRRNEQFF
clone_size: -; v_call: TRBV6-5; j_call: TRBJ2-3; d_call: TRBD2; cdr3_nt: TGTGCCAGCAGTTACTCGACTAGCGGGACTCTCGCAGATACGCAGTATTTT; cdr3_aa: CASSYSTSGTLADTQYF
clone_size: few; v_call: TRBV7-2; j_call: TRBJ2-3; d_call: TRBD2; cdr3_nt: TGTGCCAGCAGCTTAGACAGCGGGATCACAGATACGCAGTATTTT; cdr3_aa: CASSLDSGITDTQYF
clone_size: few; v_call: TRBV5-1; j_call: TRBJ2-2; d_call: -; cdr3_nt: TGCGCCAGCAGCTCCCCGGCGCCGACCACCGGGGAGCTGTTTTTT; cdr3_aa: CASSSPAPTTGELFF
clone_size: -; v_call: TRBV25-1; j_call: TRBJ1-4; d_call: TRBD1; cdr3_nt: TGTGCCAGCAGTGGGGGGACAGCGAATGAAAAACTGTTTTTT; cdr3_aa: CASSGGTANEKLFF
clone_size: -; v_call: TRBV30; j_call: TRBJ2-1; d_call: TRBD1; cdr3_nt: TGTGCCTCTACAGGGGTAGGTGAGCAGTTCTTC; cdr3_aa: CASTGVGEQFF
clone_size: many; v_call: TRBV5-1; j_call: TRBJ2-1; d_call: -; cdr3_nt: TGCGCCAGCGATAGAGGGAATGAGCAGTTCTTC; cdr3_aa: CASDRGNEQFF
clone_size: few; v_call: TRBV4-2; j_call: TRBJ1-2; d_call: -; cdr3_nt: TGTGCCAGCAGCCAAGATATCGGTGTTCGTGGCTCCCTTTACACCTTC; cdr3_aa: CASSQDIGVRGSLYTF